This T cell receptor beta chain came from a study of T cell responses to AZD1222 COVID-19 vaccine. Study-level results: Clonal diversity may have been underestimated, and the donors were mostly white British, with more females than males. At baseline, just 6 or 7 AZD1222 recipients tested seropositive. The study reported that nearly half of spike-specific TCRs target unmutated variant regions.

V was clipped by 0 bases and J by 5 bases; unmatched bases: 5. Germline values: CDR1 LGHNA, CDR2 YNFKEQ. The CDR3 runs to 15 residues. Concerning this clone: Its target is not known.

Produced via immunoSEQ multiplex PCR; TCRdb's table is partial and in-frame only. The repertoire holds roughly 120,000 clones, 88% seen once, with 4% to 4.5% in the top ten. This chain connects TRBV4-2 to TRBJ2-5, with 8 positions matching TRBD1. The specimen comprised peripheral blood, sampled on day 0 of AZD1222 vaccination. This clonotype originated in an adult in good health. The CDR3 here is CASSQDDRGRETQYF. The CDR3 bases are TGTGCCAGCAGCCAAGATGACAGGGGCCGGGAGACCCAGTACTTC.